The TCR beta chain described here comes from a study of blood T cell repertoires in COVID-19. Study-wide context: The origin of the acute and convalescent COVID-19 samples was the United States, Italy and Spain. PBMCs, B-cell-depleted T cells, or T cells were the source of the cDNA or gDNA that made up the material.

Study processing details: Reference gene primer amplification gave nucleated cell count estimates. Assay used: immunoSEQ multiplex PCR; TCRdb lists only in-frame clones, some missing. V and J calls and clone size are those listed in that table; D and trimming were worked out from the DNA. The sample consists of about 300,000 clones, 80% to 90% of them appearing once. Sequenced: peripheral blood. The receptor comes from a woman aged 45-65 years with COVID-19, enrolled during active disease.

CDR3 nucleotide sequence: TGCGCCAGCAGCCCAAAAGCGGATGCAGATACGCAGTATTTT. Protein: CASSPKADADTQYF. The chain combines TRBV5-1 with TRBJ2-3; D is possibly TRBD2 (5 bases). The CDR3 sequence is 14 residues long. CDR1 and CDR2 (germline): SGHRS, YFSETQ. V was shortened by 4 bases and J by 4 bases, with 13 bases between the two germline ends.